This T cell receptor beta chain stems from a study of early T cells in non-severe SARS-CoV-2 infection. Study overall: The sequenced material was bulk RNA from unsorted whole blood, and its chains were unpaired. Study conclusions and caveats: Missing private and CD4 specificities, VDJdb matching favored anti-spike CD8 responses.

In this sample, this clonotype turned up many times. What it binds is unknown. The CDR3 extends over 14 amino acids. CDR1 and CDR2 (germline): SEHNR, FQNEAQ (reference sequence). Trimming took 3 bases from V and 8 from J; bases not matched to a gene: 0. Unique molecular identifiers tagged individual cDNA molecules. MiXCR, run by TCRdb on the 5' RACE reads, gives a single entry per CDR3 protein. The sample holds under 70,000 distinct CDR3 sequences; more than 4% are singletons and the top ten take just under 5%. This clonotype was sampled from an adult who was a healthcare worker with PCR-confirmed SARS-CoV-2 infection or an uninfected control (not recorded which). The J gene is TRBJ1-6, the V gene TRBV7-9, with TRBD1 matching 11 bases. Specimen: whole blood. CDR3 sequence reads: CASSLGQGDSPLHF. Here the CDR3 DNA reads TGTGCCAGCAGCTTGGGACAGGGGGATTCACCCCTCCACTTT.